These 22 T cell receptor beta chains were sequenced from one sample in a study of T-cell memory formation after mild COVID-19. TCRdb called the 5' RACE reads again in MiXCR, with one record for every CDR3 protein. Among some 300,000 distinct CDR3 sequences listed, 20% to 25% were seen once. Sequences were obtained from PBMCs or a T cell subset sorted from them (not recorded which). These receptors came from a man aged 18 to 30 who had mild COVID-19 (a few samples of this study predate the infection). Cell type and time point are not known.

This chain connects TRBV7-3 to TRBJ2-1; 8 nucleotides agree with TRBD1. The CDR3 runs 15 residues. With V trimmed by 5 bases and J by 7 bases, 10 bases remained unmatched. Germline lookup yields CDR1 SGHTA and CDR2 FQGTGA. In DNA, the CDR3 is TGTGCCAGCAGCCGCGAGACAGGGGCCTTAAATGAGCAGTTCTTC. Residues: CASSRETGALNEQFF.

In DNA, the CDR3 is TGTGCCGGAAGTGCGGCGAACACCGGGGAGCTGTTTTTT. Protein sequence: CAGSAANTGELFF. The V gene is TRBV10-3, the J gene TRBJ2-2; D call uncertain. The CDR3 consists of 13 residues. V lost 11 bases and J 0 bases, leaving 10 bases between the germline ends. Germline CDR1 and CDR2: ENHRY and SYGVKD.

This clonotype showed up just a few times. This CDR3 is CASSYPPATSNYGYTF. The CDR3 DNA reads TGTGCCAGCAGTTACCCTCCGGCAACTTCCAACTATGGCTACACCTTC. V is TRBV6-6 and J is TRBJ1-2; D is undetermined. Deletions cut 2 bases from V and 2 bases from J, with 15 bases between. The length of the CDR3 is 16 residues. Germline V gene data show CDR1 as MNHNY and CDR2 as SVGAGI (reference sequence).

This clonotype has only a few counts. Compared with germline, one end of the junction differs, possibly owing to a read error. The gene calls are TRBV6-2 or TRBV6-3 and TRBJ2-1, with D perhaps TRBD2 (6 bases). The CDR3 runs 14 residues. CDR1 MNHEY and CDR2 SVGEGT come from the germline V gene. The CDR3 is CASSYYGSYTEQFF. The CDR3 DNA sequence: TGTGCCAGCAGTTACTACGGGAGCTACACTGAGCAGTTCTTC.

CDR3 region: CASSSRVDRYYGYTF. CDR3 in DNA: TGTGCCAGCAGCTCGAGGGTAGACCGGTACTATGGCTACACCTTC. The chain combines TRBV5-5 with TRBJ1-2; D gene uncertain. Per germline, CDR1 SGHKS and CDR2 YYEKEE (reference sequence). The V end lost 3 bases, the J end lost 3 bases, and 15 bases lay between the germline ends. The CDR3 is 15 amino acids.

The rearrangement uses TRBV4-1 and TRBJ1-5; possibly TRBD1 for D (6 bases). The CDR3 has 15 residues. The germline gives CDR1 MGHRA, CDR2 YSYEKL. V dropped 1 base and J dropped 5 bases, with 12 bases sitting between them. CDR3 nucleotide sequence: TGCGCCAGCAGCCAAGGATCGGACAGCTATCAGCCCCAGCATTTT. Translating it yields CASSQGSDSYQPQHF.

The rearrangement links TRBV6-6 to TRBJ2-4; 7 bases are a match to TRBD1. Per germline, CDR1 MNHNY and CDR2 SVGAGI (reference sequence). The V gene end was trimmed by 5 bases and the J gene end by 0 bases; junction bases not matched to a gene: 4. CDR3 length equals 15 residues. In nucleotides, the CDR3 is TGTGCCAGCAGTCGGACAGGACTAGCCAAAAACATTCAGTACTTC. Translating it yields CASSRTGLAKNIQYF.

This clonotype was recorded a few times. The chain joins TRBV6-6 to TRBJ2-1, with 7 bases that match TRBD2. Germline CDR1 MNHNY, CDR2 SVGAGI (reference sequence). The ends lost 6 bases at V and 3 bases at J; junction bases unmatched: 8. The CDR3 has 15 residues. The CDR3 loop reads CASRRTSEYYNEQFF. CDR3 coding DNA: TGTGCCAGCAGGCGTACTAGCGAGTACTACAATGAGCAGTTCTTC.

The J gene is TRBJ2-1, the V gene TRBV4-1; 7 nucleotides match TRBD2. The V gene end was trimmed by 0 bases and the J gene end by 5 bases; junction bases not matched to a gene: 1. This CDR3 has 14 amino acids. CDR1 and CDR2 (germline): MGHRA, YSYEKL. CDR3 DNA: TGCGCCAGCAGCCAAGAAGCGGGGCACAATGAGCAGTTCTTC. It codes for CASSQEAGHNEQFF.

Comments on this clonotype: A clone one base away is much larger, so this may be a read error. This chain joins TRBV5-6 and TRBJ1-2; D is uncertain. This CDR3 spans 13 amino acids. The germline V gene has CDR1 SGHDT and CDR2 YYEEEE. V gave up 1 base and J gave up 1 base, with 5 bases separating them. The DNA of the CDR3 is TGTGCCAGCAGCTTGCAGGATAACTATGGCTACACCTTC. This codes for CASSLQDNYGYTF.

A few counts support this clonotype. V usage is TRBV7-6 and J usage is TRBJ1-1; TRBD1 might be the D (6 bases). V was shortened by 3 bases and J by 0 bases, with 11 bases between the two germline ends. CDR1 SGHVS and CDR2 FNYEAQ come from the germline V gene. The length of the CDR3 is 15 residues. CDR3 in amino acids: CASSLGAYMNTEAFF. CDR3 bases: TGTGCCAGCAGCTTGGGGGCTTATATGAACACTGAAGCTTTCTTT.

The chain couples TRBV6-5 to TRBJ2-1; 7 bases are shared with TRBD1. The CDR3 is made up of 16 amino acids. V was pared by 3 bases and J by 3 bases, with 8 bases of the junction left unmatched. Germline V gives CDR1 MNHEY, CDR2 SVGAGI. The CDR3: CASSYYEGAGYNEQFF. The DNA for the CDR3 is TGTGCCAGCAGTTATTATGAGGGGGCCGGCTACAATGAGCAGTTCTTC.

This clonotype was seen many times. The gene calls are TRBV6-5 and TRBJ1-1; no clear D. Germline V gene lookup returns CDR1 MNHEY and CDR2 SVGAGI. The CDR3 loop spans 13 amino acids. The germline V and J ends were trimmed by 0 bases and 1 base, with 3 bases remaining between them. In nucleotides, the CDR3 is TGTGCCAGCAGTTACTCACAGAACACTGAAGCTTTCTTT. This encodes CASSYSQNTEAFF.

This clonotype has a handful of counts. In DNA, the CDR3 is TGTGCCAGCAGTTACCCGACAGGGGGCGAGGGCTATGGCTACACCTTC. Translated, it gives CASSYPTGGEGYGYTF. V usage is TRBV6-6 and J usage is TRBJ1-2; 10 nucleotides match TRBD1. J lost 4 bases, V lost 2 bases, and 7 bases had no gene match. Looked up from germline, CDR1 is MNHNY and CDR2 is SVGAGI (reference sequence). The CDR3 covers 16 residues.

This chain connects TRBV7-2 to TRBJ1-5, with D possibly being TRBD1 (5 bases). Germline V gene lookup returns CDR1 SGHTA and CDR2 FQGNSA. CDR3 size: 13 residues. V lost 0 bases and J lost 9, with 9 bases in between. This CDR3 is CASSLAWDGPQHF. For the CDR3, the DNA is TGTGCCAGCAGCTTAGCCTGGGACGGGCCCCAGCATTTT. Full variable domain (remainder filled in from reference TRBV7-2 and TRBJ1-5): GAGVSQSPSNKVTEKGKDVELRCDPISGHTALYWYRQSLGQGLEFLIYFQGNSAPDKSGLPSDRFSAERTGGSVSTLTIQRTQQEDSAVYLCASSLAWDGPQHFGDGTRLSIL.

The genes are TRBV7-2 and TRBJ1-6; TRBD1 matches at 7 bases. V shed 5 bases and J 4 bases; nucleotides not matched to a gene: 5. Per germline, CDR1 SGHTA and CDR2 FQGNSA. This CDR3 has 15 residues. The CDR3 is CASSRTGQYNSPLHF. The CDR3 DNA reads TGTGCCAGCAGCAGAACGGGACAGTATAATTCACCCCTCCACTTT.

This sequence joins TRBV4-1 and TRBJ2-3, with TRBD2 identical over 8 bases. Germline V gene sequence: CDR1 MGHRA, CDR2 YSYEKL. V lost 4 bases, J lost 4 bases, and 7 bases stayed unmatched. This CDR3 has 15 amino acids. Written as DNA, the CDR3 is TGCGCCAGCAGCCCTAGTCGGGGGGGGCCAGATACGCAGTATTTT. Amino acid sequence: CASSPSRGGPDTQYF.

V gene TRBV7-8 combines with J gene TRBJ1-3; the match to TRBD1 covers 10 bases. The CDR3 has 18 amino acids. CDR1 is SGHVS and CDR2 is FQNEAQ in the germline V gene. J lost 1 base, V lost 5 bases, and 11 bases had no gene match. CDR3 region: CASSHPTGGYGSGNTIYF. In DNA form, the CDR3 reads TGTGCCAGCAGCCATCCGACAGGGGGCTATGGGTCTGGAAACACCATATATTTT.

This clonotype showed up many times. The chain couples TRBV4-2 to TRBJ1-6; tentatively, D is TRBD1 (5 bases). Germline loops: CDR1 LGHNA, CDR2 YNFKEQ. The CDR3 is made up of 15 amino acids. With 4 bases removed from V and 6 bases from J, the gap between germline ends came to 13 bases. CDR3 amino acids: CASSPGGRINSPLHF. The CDR3, as DNA: TGTGCCAGCAGCCCGGGGGGTCGGATTAATTCACCCCTCCACTTT.

The V call is TRBV30, the J call TRBJ2-7; unclear D gene. The CDR3 is 12 residues long. Germline lookup yields CDR1 GTSNPN and CDR2 SVGIG (reference sequence). V lost 3 bases and J lost 5, with 11 bases in between. For the CDR3, the DNA is TGTGCCTGGAGCCGACTGGTTGACGAGCAGTACTTC. Translating gives CAWSRLVDEQYF. The full variable domain, its missing parts supplied by reference TRBV30 and TRBJ2-7, is SQTIHQWPATLVQPVGSPLSLECTVEGTSNPNLYWYRQAAGRGLQLLFYSVGIGQISSEVPQNLSASRPQDRQFILSSKKLLLSDSGFYLCAWSRLVDEQYFGPGTRLTVT.

The V gene is TRBV4-1, the J gene TRBJ2-5; 8 bases are shared with TRBD2. V was clipped by 8 bases and J by 0 bases; unmatched bases: 8. Germline V CDR1 and CDR2: MGHRA, YSYEKL. The CDR3 has 15 residues. CDR3 coding DNA: TGCGCCAGCGGGGCCGCTAGCGGGTACCAAGAGACCCAGTACTTC. This codes for CASGAASGYQETQYF.

This clonotype was seen a handful of times. The V gene is TRBV7-2, the J gene TRBJ1-4; D gene ambiguous. The CDR3 covers 20 residues. V was clipped by 5 bases and J by 0 bases, with 25 bases between them. The germline gives CDR1 SGHTA, CDR2 FQGNSA. CDR3 bases: TGTGCCAGCAGCCCAAAGGACGAGGAAAAGATGTTCGCAACTAATGAAAAACTGTTTTTT. Its protein product is CASSPKDEEKMFATNEKLFF.